These 23 T cell receptor beta chains were sequenced from one sample in a study of brain metastases from non-small cell lung cancer (dated by TCRdb to about 2019). To prepare the library, the immunoSEQ multiplex PCR assay was applied. TCRdb carries this immuneACCESS record with in-frame sequences only. Its versions omit some clonotypes, under half of them owing to an unresolved V gene in the studies checked, with the rest unexplained. This sample gives approximately 2,700 clones in total; more than 65% of them show up just once. The top ten hold about 5% of the sample. The sequenced sample consisted of primary lung tumor tissue. The label giving this sample's cell subset or site can be read as: primary lung tumor paired with brain metastasis. Receptors were obtained from a donor at least 40 years old with non-small cell lung cancer.

The chain carries TRBV7-9 and TRBJ2-7; D may be TRBD1 or TRBD2 (5 bases each). CDR3 length: 14 residues. Trimming removed 1 base at V and 6 bases at J, with 13 bases between. Per germline, CDR1 SEHNR and CDR2 FQNEAQ (reference sequence). CDR3 amino acids: CASSLVGTSIEQYF. CDR3 coding DNA: TGTGCCAGCAGCTTAGTGGGGACGTCCATCGAGCAGTACTTC.

In the case of this clone: The sample has other DNA sequences that encode this CDR3 too. This sequence joins TRBV5-8 and TRBJ1-1; weak D call: TRBD1 (6 bases). Germline-derived CDR1 and CDR2 are SGHTS and YDEGEE. V lost 4 bases to trimming and J lost 1 base, with 14 bases between them. This CDR3 is built from 15 residues. The CDR3 here is CASSPLRGGNTEAFF. The CDR3 DNA reads as TGTGCCAGCAGCCCTTTAAGAGGGGGGAACACTGAAGCTTTCTTT.

The genes are TRBV7-9 and TRBJ1-2; a weak D match, TRBD1 (6 bases). Germline V gene lookup returns CDR1 SEHNR and CDR2 FQNEAQ (reference sequence). This CDR3 spans 16 amino acids. V lost 5 bases and J lost 0, with 16 bases in between. The CDR3 reads CASSPQGIGANYGYTF. CDR3 DNA: TGTGCCAGCAGCCCACAGGGAATAGGAGCTAACTATGGCTACACCTTC.

This chain uses TRBV18 with TRBJ2-7, with 7 positions matching TRBD2. V gave up 0 bases and J gave up 6 bases; unmatched junction bases: 17. The V gene's germline CDR1 is KGHSH and CDR2 LQKENI. The CDR3 has 18 residues. CDR3 sequence (DNA): TGTGCCAGCTCACCACCGGCTAGCGGCGACACTCCATTTCCCGAGCAGTACTTC. Amino acids: CASSPPASGDTPFPEQYF.

The rearrangement links TRBV7-8 to TRBJ2-7; maybe TRBD1 (6 bases). The CDR3 extends over 15 amino acids. Trimming took off 2 bases at V and 1 base at J, with 12 bases between the two ends. Germline V CDR1 and CDR2: SGHVS, FQNEAQ. CDR3 protein: CASSLYQGPSYEQYF. The CDR3 coding sequence is TGTGCCAGCAGCTTATATCAGGGGCCTTCCTACGAGCAGTACTTC.

CDR3 protein: CAWTGGRRGTGELFF. The CDR3 DNA sequence: TGTGCCTGGACCGGAGGGAGAAGGGGCACCGGGGAGCTGTTTTTT. J is TRBJ2-2 and V is TRBV30; the D gene is possibly TRBD2 (6 bases). The germline CDR1 and CDR2 sequences are GTSNPN and SVGIG (reference sequence). There are 15 residues in the CDR3. The V end was cut by 4 bases, the J end by 4 bases, with 16 bases between.

As to this clone: This may be a read error: a much more frequent sequence differs by one nucleotide. This sample includes further DNA sequences coding for the same CDR3. V usage is TRBV6-5 and J usage is TRBJ1-1; no clear D. The CDR3 runs 11 residues. In germline, CDR1 is MNHEY, CDR2 SVGAGI. CDR3 amino acids: CASSEETEAFF. As DNA, the CDR3 is TGTGCTAGCAGCGAGGAGACTGAAGCTTTCTTT.

The chain is built from TRBV19 and TRBJ1-5; possible D gene TRBD1, 6 bases. Germline V CDR1 and CDR2: LNHDA, SQIVND (reference sequence). This CDR3 is 15 amino acids long. Deletions cut 7 bases from V and 4 bases from J, with 17 bases between. CDR3 region: CASNTVAQGNQPQHF. DNA of the CDR3: TGTGCCAGTAATACCGTTGCCCAGGGGAATCAGCCCCAGCATTTT.

J is TRBJ2-6 and V is TRBV12-5; D unresolved. Germline loops: CDR1 LGHNT, CDR2 FRNRAP. The CDR3 length is 18 residues. Trimming pared 5 bases from V and 0 bases from J, leaving 17 bases between. DNA for the CDR3: TGTGCTAGTGGTCCAACCCCCGGCGTAAGCTCTGGGGCCAACGTCCTGACTTTC. Protein product: CASGPTPGVSSGANVLTF.

The chain has TRBV6-5 and TRBJ1-1; 8 bases match TRBD1. Unmatched junction bases numbered 14, after V lost 8 bases and J lost 9 bases. The CDR3 is made up of 14 amino acids. Germline assignment: CDR1 MNHEY and CDR2 SVGAGI. CDR3 sequence reads: CASLLDRGGSQAFF. DNA of the CDR3: TGTGCCAGCCTTTTAGACAGGGGCGGATCGCAAGCTTTCTTT.

The DNA for the CDR3 is TGTGCCTGGAGTCCGGATACCTACGAGCAGTACTTC. Protein: CAWSPDTYEQYF. V and J are TRBV30 and TRBJ2-7; D gene uncertain. The CDR3 spans 12 residues. Trimming pared 2 bases from V and 2 bases from J, leaving 7 bases between. CDR1 GTSNPN and CDR2 SVGIG come from the germline V gene (reference sequence). Full variable domain (rest looked up from reference TRBV30 and TRBJ2-7): SQTIHQWPATLVQPVGSPLSLECTVEGTSNPNLYWYRQAAGRGLQLLFYSVGIGQISSEVPQNLSASRPQDRQFILSSKKLLLSDSGFYLCAWSPDTYEQYFGPGTRLTVT.

The chain is built from TRBV5-4 and TRBJ1-1, with TRBD1 as a possible D gene (6 bases). V was clipped by 0 bases and J by 4 bases, with 13 bases between them. From germline, CDR1 is SGHNT and CDR2 YYREEE (reference sequence). The CDR3 loop spans 15 amino acids. CDR3 loop: CASSLVGGASTEAFF. CDR3 DNA sequence: TGTGCCAGCAGCTTGGTGGGGGGCGCGAGCACTGAAGCTTTCTTT. Supplemented by reference TRBV5-4 and TRBJ1-1, the full variable domain reads ETGVTQSPTHLIKTRGQQVTLRCSSQSGHNTVSWYQQALGQGPQFIFQYYREEENGRGNFPPRFSGLQFPNYSSELNVNALELDDSALYLCASSLVGGASTEAFFGQGTRLTVV.

The chain combines TRBV2 with TRBJ2-3; D tentatively reads TRBD1 or TRBD2 (5 bases each). CDR1 is SNHLY, CDR2 FYNNEI, per germline. Trimming removed 6 bases at V and 6 bases at J, with 10 bases between. This CDR3 comprises 12 residues. The CDR3 loop is CASSRGTDTQYF. As DNA, the CDR3 is TGTGCCAGCAGCAGAGGGACGGATACGCAGTATTTT.

This clone was counted once. Given a much more abundant clone one base away, this may be a read error. J is TRBJ1-1 and V is TRBV6-1; D ambiguous. The germline V gene has CDR1 MNHNS and CDR2 SASEGT. This CDR3 has 11 residues. CDR3 region: CASSEETEAFF. The DNA of the CDR3 is TGTGCCAGCAGCGAAGAGACTGAAGCTTTCTTT.

This clone is a singleton in its sample. The chain employs TRBV9 and TRBJ1-1, with 7 positions matching TRBD1. This CDR3 has 16 residues. The J segment lost 1 base and the V segment lost 4 bases, leaving 10 bases of the junction unmatched. From germline, CDR1 is SGDLS and CDR2 YYNGEE. The CDR3 protein is CASSPRGVVGNTEAFF. The CDR3 DNA sequence: TGTGCCAGCAGCCCCAGGGGGGTTGTAGGGAACACTGAAGCTTTCTTT.

This chain connects TRBV6-2 or TRBV6-3 to TRBJ1-2; D not certain. CDR3 length equals 13 residues. CDR1 and CDR2 (germline): MNHEY, SVGEGT. Trimming pared 5 bases from V and 8 bases from J, leaving 15 bases between. CDR3 sequence: CASSSPNQQGYTF. CDR3 sequence (DNA): TGTGCCAGCAGTAGCCCCAATCAGCAAGGCTACACCTTC.

The chain combines TRBV24-1 with TRBJ2-2; either TRBD1 or TRBD2 may supply D (5 bases each). The CDR3 runs to 15 residues. CDR1 is KGHDR and CDR2 is SFDVKD in the germline V gene. The germline V and J ends were trimmed by 6 bases and 1 base, with 11 bases remaining between them. The CDR3 DNA sequence: TGTGCCACCAGTTCGGGACGACTGAACACCGGGGAGCTGTTTTTT. Its protein product is CATSSGRLNTGELFF.

This clone was observed a few times. The chain links TRBV19 to TRBJ2-7, with 9 bases lining up with TRBD2. Germline loops: CDR1 LNHDA, CDR2 SQIVND (reference sequence). CDR3 length: 17 residues. V was pared by 5 bases and J by 2 bases, with 13 bases of the junction left unmatched. Written as DNA, the CDR3 is TGTGCCAGTAGTGAGGGCGAGGGGGTAGCGGGAGCCTACGAGCAGTACTTC. Translation gives CASSEGEGVAGAYEQYF.

This clone was seen a single time. V gene TRBV28 combines with J gene TRBJ2-3; D is uncertain. The CDR3 sequence is 16 residues long. The germline V gene encodes CDR1 MDHEN and CDR2 SYDVKM. The V end was cut by 6 bases, the J end by 0 bases, with 16 bases between. DNA of the CDR3: TGTGCCAGCAGGCCCATCGGCCCCTCGAGCACAGATACGCAGTATTTT. Translated: CASRPIGPSSTDTQYF.

The genes are TRBV19 and TRBJ2-2; 10 nucleotides agree with TRBD1. This CDR3 has 14 residues. Per the germline V gene, CDR1 is LNHDA and CDR2 is SQIVND (reference sequence). J gave up 6 bases and V 6 bases, and 4 bases lay outside the gene matches. The CDR3 nucleotides read TGTGCCAGTAGGGGGACAGGGGTTGCCGGGGAGCTGTTTTTT. Encoded protein: CASRGTGVAGELFF.

The chain links TRBV19 to TRBJ2-1; TRBD1 matches 8 bases. Germline-derived CDR1 and CDR2 are LNHDA and SQIVND (reference sequence). V shed 8 bases, J shed 7 bases, and the junction held 10 bases outside the gene matches. The CDR3 loop spans 14 amino acids. This CDR3 reads CASGVLQGANEQFF. As DNA, the CDR3 is TGTGCCAGTGGGGTCCTTCAGGGGGCGAATGAGCAGTTCTTC.

This chain connects TRBV29-1 to TRBJ2-2, with D perhaps given as TRBD1 or TRBD2 (5 bases each). CDR3 length: 15 residues. Germline assignment: CDR1 SQVTM and CDR2 ANQGSEA. With 7 bases removed from V and 0 bases from J, the gap between germline ends came to 15 bases. The CDR3 loop reads CSGYSGASNTGELFF. In DNA form, the CDR3 reads TGCAGCGGGTACTCCGGGGCATCGAACACCGGGGAGCTGTTTTTT.

This chain joins TRBV7-9 and TRBJ2-1, with D perhaps being TRBD1 or TRBD2 (6 bases each). Trimming pared 4 bases from V and 8 bases from J, leaving 24 bases between. This CDR3 contains 17 residues. The V gene's germline CDR1 is SEHNR and CDR2 FQNEAQ (reference sequence). CDR3 coding DNA: TGTGCCAGCAGCTGGACCCCGGGGGCTAGCGAGGAGGATGAGCAGTTCTTC. Its protein product is CASSWTPGASEEDEQFF.